This T cell receptor beta chain originates from a study of T cell responses to AZD1222 COVID-19 vaccine. The V end was cut by 3 bases, the J end by 1 base, with 11 bases between. The CDR3 spans 15 residues. CDR1 and CDR2 (germline): KGHDR, SFDVKD. Worth noting for this clone: The antigen remains unidentified.

Broader study findings: It should be noted that donors were predominantly white British and more often female, and clonal diversity was possibly underestimated. Sampling captured repertoires only after the peak T cell response. Dominant at 160-218 and 743-854, vaccine-associated CD4 TCRs also spanned spike. Receipt of two AZD1222 doses was followed by a rise in Spike-specific TCR breadth and depth.

Using immunoSEQ multiplex PCR, the repertoire was profiled, and TCRdb retains in-frame clones only, with some absent. The top ten hold 10% to 13% of the sample, which has about 86,000 clones, approximately 86% seen once. The chain has TRBV24-1 and TRBJ2-5; D may be TRBD1 or TRBD2 (5 bases each). The TCR was taken from an adult in good health. The sequenced sample was peripheral blood, obtained on day 0 of MenACWY control vaccination. In nucleotides, the CDR3 is TGTGCCACCAGTGATCTGTCAGGGACCCAAGAGACCCAGTACTTC. Translation gives CATSDLSGTQETQYF.